This TCR beta chain came from a study of neoadjuvant nivolumab and ipilimumab in lung cancer (dated by TCRdb to the early 2020s). Describing the broader study: Intravenous nivolumab was dosed at 3 mg/kg on days 1, 15 and 29, and in the combination arm ipilimumab 1 mg/kg was added on day 1 only. For each study arm, the primary endpoint of the trial was the rate of major pathologic response (MPR) in the intention-to-treat population. A total of 40 to 45 patients with operable NSCLC were treated in the trial, with approximately 23 randomized to nivolumab monotherapy and some 20 randomized to nivolumab plus ipilimumab. TCR repertoires in pretherapy (baseline) peripheral blood were compared with TCR repertoires in tumors resected at surgery after neoadjuvant immune checkpoint blockade. Matched pretherapy and resected tumor pairs were analyzed for seven patients: four treated with nivolumab and three with nivolumab plus ipilimumab.

Overall study outcomes, separate from this receptor: Compared with tumor-adjacent uninvolved lung, resected tumors had greater TCR richness and clonality, and increases showed up in more of the dual-therapy-treated tumors. No significant correlation was found between TCR clonality and pathologic tumor regression, and only a single major-pathologic-response sample was available for the analysis of TCR clonality versus pathologic tumor regression. TCR sequencing was performed in a small number of samples. TCR richness in pretherapy blood showed a positive correlation with richness in tumors resected after neoadjuvant therapy (Spearman R of about 0.81). From pretherapy to surgery, tumor T-cell richness and clonality went up in three of three dual-therapy tumors, versus only two of four nivolumab-treated tumors.

V and J lose 3 bases and 1 base, and a span of 10 bases separates them. Sequences SGHNT (CDR1) and YYREEE (CDR2) are obtained from the germline V gene (reference sequence). Reading from cysteine to phenylalanine, the CDR3 counts 14 amino acids. Of the read, only the CDR3 DNA is kept; its 42 bases are in frame from base 1. What the time point label conveys for this sample: pretherapy, before neoadjuvant immune checkpoint inhibitors. Samples came from the phase 2 randomized NEOSTAR trial, which tested neoadjuvant nivolumab or nivolumab plus ipilimumab followed by surgery in operable NSCLC. As to this clone: Its antigen remains unidentified. Base qualities are not provided; no much larger clone lies one nucleotide away.

Receptor libraries were prepared by the immunoSEQ multiplex PCR assay. The study's processing was this. Richness and clonality were used to summarize the repertoires, and clones that significantly expanded or contracted between pre- and post-therapy samples were identified. TCRdb retrieved this table from immuneACCESS and kept in-frame rearrangements only. Not all clones are present; in checked studies, unresolved V genes account for under half, and no reason is known for the remainder. D and trimming were read from the DNA, whereas the V and J calls and clone size are those reported in that table. This sample comprises tens of thousands of clones, around 80% of them detected only once. The ten largest make up 5% to 7% of the sample.

The chain links TRBV5-4 with TRBJ2-5; possibly the D gene is TRBD1, per 6 matching bases. The TCR sequence derives from an adult with non-small cell lung cancer. The sequencing here drew on peripheral blood, taken before neoadjuvant nivolumab, alone or with ipilimumab. The CDR3 loop reads CASSWGTRQETQYF. The sequenced DNA is TGTGCCAGCAGCTGGGGGACACGCCAAGAGACCCAGTACTTC.